The rows below give T cell receptor beta chains drawn from one sample of a study of blood T cell repertoires in COVID-19. Measured with immunoSEQ multiplex PCR; TCRdb has only the in-frame clones, and not every one. The sample includes approximately 190,000 clones, around 90% seen only once; the top ten take 0.5% to 0.55%. The sample was peripheral blood. The receptors were gathered from a man in his fifties or sixties with acute or convalescent COVID-19. CDR3s include the opening cysteine and the closing phenylalanine or tryptophan. D genes are given only for firm matches. Only some rows state a clone size, as once, few, many or a class for expanded clones.

size: NA; V: TRBV5-1; J: TRBJ2-7; D: TRBD2; CDR3: CASRTSASYEQYF; DNA: TGCGCCAGCAGGACTAGCGCCTCCTACGAGCAGTACTTC
size: few; V: TRBV19; J: TRBJ1-2; D: TRBD1; CDR3: CATRQGNYGYTF; DNA: TGTGCCACCAGACAGGGGAACTATGGCTACACCTTC
size: few; V: TRBV2; J: TRBJ1-5; D: NA; CDR3: CASSPPGYQPQHF; DNA: TGTGCCAGCAGTCCCCCAGGGTACCAGCCCCAGCATTTT
size: NA; V: TRBV20-1; J: TRBJ1-2; D: NA; CDR3: CSANRDTLHTF; DNA: TGCAGTGCTAACCGGGACACCCTTCACACCTTC
size: NA; V: TRBV7-3; J: TRBJ2-3; D: TRBD2; CDR3: CASSSGGIRTDTQYF; DNA: TGTGCCAGCAGCTCCGGGGGGATCCGCACAGATACGCAGTATTTT
size: NA; V: TRBV13; J: TRBJ2-3; D: TRBD2; CDR3: CASSSRSGTVDTQYF; DNA: TGTGCCAGCAGCTCGAGAAGCGGGACTGTTGATACGCAGTATTTT
size: NA; V: TRBV9; J: TRBJ2-3; D: TRBD1; CDR3: CASSAGQGGVGGVDTQYF; DNA: TGTGCCAGCAGCGCCGGACAGGGCGGTGTAGGAGGAGTAGATACGCAGTATTTT
size: NA; V: TRBV5-4; J: TRBJ1-4; D: TRBD1; CDR3: CASSLGGTGGTNEKLFF; DNA: TGTGCCAGCAGCTTGGGTGGGACAGGGGGTACTAATGAAAAACTGTTTTTT
size: NA; V: TRBV6-2/TRBV6-3; J: TRBJ2-2; D: TRBD2; CDR3: CASSRIGGGATGELFF; DNA: TGTGCCAGCAGCCGGATAGGCGGGGGGGCGACCGGGGAGCTGTTTTTT
size: NA; V: TRBV7-9; J: TRBJ2-5; D: TRBD2; CDR3: CASSLGGLARETQYF; DNA: TGTGCCAGCAGCTTAGGAGGACTAGCGAGAGAGACCCAGTACTTC
size: NA; V: TRBV10-3; J: TRBJ2-2; D: TRBD1; CDR3: CAIDPGQGAAGELFF; DNA: TGTGCCATCGACCCGGGACAGGGGGCTGCCGGGGAGCTGTTTTTT
size: NA; V: TRBV19; J: TRBJ2-2; D: NA; CDR3: CASSEQGRWAGELFF; DNA: TGTGCCAGTAGTGAACAGGGTCGATGGGCCGGGGAGCTGTTTTTT
size: NA; V: TRBV5-5; J: TRBJ1-5; D: TRBD1; CDR3: CASSSTGGGNQPQHF; DNA: TGTGCCAGCAGCTCCACAGGGGGAGGCAATCAGCCCCAGCATTTT
size: NA; V: TRBV28; J: TRBJ1-5; D: TRBD1; CDR3: CASSLRTGIGNQPQHF; DNA: TGTGCCAGCAGTTTGAGGACAGGGATAGGCAATCAGCCCCAGCATTTT
size: NA; V: TRBV7-9; J: TRBJ2-1; D: TRBD2; CDR3: CASSSTSGSYNEQFF; DNA: TGTGCCAGCAGCTCCACTAGCGGTTCCTACAATGAGCAGTTCTTC
size: NA; V: TRBV30; J: TRBJ1-1; D: NA; CDR3: CAWGHSTEAFF; DNA: TGTGCCTGGGGACATAGCACTGAAGCTTTCTTT
size: NA; V: TRBV7-9; J: TRBJ1-1; D: NA; CDR3: CASSFTGVNTEAFF; DNA: TGTGCCAGCAGCTTCACAGGAGTGAACACTGAAGCTTTCTTT
size: NA; V: TRBV19; J: TRBJ1-4; D: NA; CDR3: CASSKQGEDEKLFF; DNA: TGTGCCAGTAGTAAACAGGGAGAGGATGAAAAACTGTTTTTT
size: NA; V: TRBV20-1; J: TRBJ1-1; D: NA; CDR3: CSAPGNTEAFF; DNA: TGCAGTGCCCCCGGGAACACTGAAGCTTTCTTT
size: NA; V: TRBV10-3; J: TRBJ1-3; D: NA; CDR3: CAISAGVQTSGNTIYF; DNA: TGTGCCATCAGTGCAGGCGTGCAAACCTCTGGAAACACCATATATTTT
size: once; V: TRBV27; J: TRBJ1-3; D: NA; CDR3: CASSQGTTIYF; DNA: TGTGCCAGCAGTCAGGGTACCACCATATATTTT
size: NA; V: TRBV5-8; J: TRBJ1-4; D: TRBD1; CDR3: CASSELRTGEEKLFF; DNA: TGTGCCAGCAGCGAGCTAAGGACAGGAGAAGAAAAACTGTTTTTT
size: NA; V: TRBV28; J: TRBJ1-2; D: NA; CDR3: CASSTLGAGYGYTF; DNA: TGTGCCAGCAGCACTCTGGGGGCGGGCTATGGCTACACCTTC
size: NA; V: TRBV19; J: TRBJ1-2; D: TRBD1; CDR3: CAIPLEYRGASYGYTF; DNA: TGTGCCATCCCCCTGGAGTACAGGGGAGCGAGCTATGGCTACACCTTC
size: once; V: TRBV5-4; J: TRBJ2-1; D: NA; CDR3: CASSLGAGSSYNEQFF; DNA: TGTGCCAGCAGCTTGGGTGCGGGGTCCTCCTACAATGAGCAGTTCTTC
size: NA; V: TRBV15; J: TRBJ1-2; D: TRBD1; CDR3: CATSREVPQGARNGYTF; DNA: TGTGCCACCAGCAGAGAGGTTCCCCAGGGGGCAAGAAATGGCTACACCTTC
size: once; V: TRBV27; J: TRBJ2-3; D: NA; CDR3: CASLRGGGHSTDTQYF; DNA: TGTGCCAGCCTCAGAGGGGGAGGGCATAGCACAGATACGCAGTATTTT
size: once; V: TRBV6-5; J: TRBJ2-5; D: NA; CDR3: CATDIRWETQYF; DNA: TGTGCCACGGACATCAGGTGGGAGACCCAGTACTTC
size: NA; V: TRBV28; J: TRBJ1-3; D: NA; CDR3: CASRAVGGENTIYF; DNA: TGTGCCAGCAGGGCGGTGGGGGGGGAAAACACCATATATTTT
size: NA; V: TRBV11-1; J: TRBJ2-1; D: NA; CDR3: CASSLDGGTYNEQFF; DNA: TGTGCCAGCAGCTTAGACGGGGGAACCTACAATGAGCAGTTCTTC
size: NA; V: TRBV5-1; J: TRBJ2-7; D: TRBD2; CDR3: CASSAGGTYEQYF; DNA: TGCGCCAGCTCAGCGGGAGGAACCTACGAGCAGTACTTC
size: NA; V: TRBV7-7; J: TRBJ1-4; D: NA; CDR3: CASSLVAGSREKLFF; DNA: TGTGCCAGCAGCTTAGTGGCGGGATCTAGGGAAAAACTGTTTTTT
size: NA; V: TRBV5-1; J: TRBJ2-1; D: TRBD1; CDR3: CASSLIQGDYNEQFF; DNA: TGCGCCAGCAGCTTGATACAGGGGGATTACAATGAGCAGTTCTTC
size: NA; V: TRBV7-9; J: TRBJ1-1; D: NA; CDR3: CASSPGQSTEAFF; DNA: TGTGCCAGCAGCCCCGGACAGAGTACTGAAGCTTTCTTT
size: NA; V: TRBV5-1; J: TRBJ2-3; D: NA; CDR3: CASSLGQEYTDTQYF; DNA: TGCGCCAGCAGCTTGGGGCAGGAATACACAGATACGCAGTATTTT
size: NA; V: TRBV29-1; J: TRBJ2-3; D: TRBD1; CDR3: CSAEGQGTDTQYF; DNA: TGCAGCGCCGAGGGACAGGGGACAGATACGCAGTATTTT
size: NA; V: TRBV18; J: TRBJ1-1; D: NA; CDR3: CASSPRKKGGAEAFF; DNA: TGTGCCAGCTCACCACGAAAAAAGGGAGGGGCTGAAGCTTTCTTT
size: NA; V: TRBV5-1; J: TRBJ1-6; D: NA; CDR3: CASSWDIPGQGSPLHF; DNA: TGCGCCAGCAGCTGGGACATCCCGGGTCAAGGATCACCCCTCCACTTT
size: NA; V: TRBV10-3; J: TRBJ2-5; D: NA; CDR3: CAISDGETQYF; DNA: TGTGCCATCAGTGACGGAGAGACCCAGTACTTC
size: NA; V: TRBV6-6; J: TRBJ2-1; D: TRBD1; CDR3: CASREGTGLNEQFF; DNA: TGTGCCAGCAGGGAAGGGACAGGCCTTAATGAGCAGTTCTTC
size: NA; V: TRBV7-3; J: TRBJ2-3; D: NA; CDR3: CASSYSGSREDTQYF; DNA: TGTGCCAGCAGCTATAGTGGGAGTCGGGAAGATACGCAGTATTTT
size: once; V: TRBV10-3; J: TRBJ1-6; D: TRBD1; CDR3: CATAGTGNSPLHF; DNA: TGTGCCACCGCCGGGACAGGGAATTCACCCCTCCACTTT
size: NA; V: TRBV30; J: TRBJ2-7; D: NA; CDR3: CAWRRRMFEQYF; DNA: TGTGCCTGGAGGAGGAGGATGTTCGAGCAGTACTTC
size: NA; V: TRBV7-8; J: TRBJ1-6; D: NA; CDR3: CASSFREGLNSPLHF; DNA: TGTGCCAGCAGCTTCAGGGAGGGCTTGAATTCACCCCTCCACTTT
size: NA; V: TRBV19; J: TRBJ2-7; D: NA; CDR3: CASSKAGGTGNSWSEQYF; DNA: TGTGCCAGTAGTAAAGCGGGCGGAACGGGAAATAGCTGGAGCGAGCAGTACTTC
size: NA; V: TRBV18; J: TRBJ1-5; D: NA; CDR3: CASSPSDRSGPQHF; DNA: TGTGCCAGCTCACCATCCGACAGGTCAGGGCCCCAGCATTTT
size: NA; V: TRBV19; J: TRBJ2-2; D: TRBD2; CDR3: CASSWLAGVVTGELFF; DNA: TGTGCCAGTAGTTGGCTAGCGGGAGTGGTCACCGGGGAGCTGTTTTTT
size: NA; V: TRBV27; J: TRBJ2-1; D: TRBD2; CDR3: CASSPQREGRVIDSYNEQFF; DNA: TGTGCCAGCAGTCCTCAGCGGGAGGGCCGGGTTATTGACTCCTACAATGAGCAGTTCTTC
size: NA; V: TRBV28; J: TRBJ2-3; D: TRBD2; CDR3: CASSSWAGLAGPPSTDTQYF; DNA: TGTGCCAGCAGCAGCTGGGCGGGACTAGCGGGGCCCCCTAGCACAGATACGCAGTATTTT
size: NA; V: TRBV5-6; J: TRBJ1-2; D: TRBD1; CDR3: CASSLGDRANYGYTF; DNA: TGTGCCAGCAGCTTGGGGGACAGGGCGAACTATGGCTACACCTTC
size: NA; V: TRBV5-6; J: TRBJ2-3; D: TRBD2; CDR3: CASSMTSGATSTDTQYF; DNA: TGTGCCAGCAGCATGACTAGCGGGGCTACTAGCACAGATACGCAGTATTTT
size: NA; V: TRBV4-1; J: TRBJ2-7; D: NA; CDR3: CASSQDLGLLSYEQYF; DNA: TGCGCCAGCAGCCAAGATCTGGGACTTCTTTCCTACGAGCAGTACTTC
size: NA; V: TRBV28; J: TRBJ2-3; D: NA; CDR3: CASSSSGLSTDTQYF; DNA: TGTGCCAGCAGTTCAAGCGGGTTAAGCACAGATACGCAGTATTTT
size: NA; V: TRBV6-5; J: TRBJ2-1; D: NA; CDR3: CASSYSIRVNEQFF; DNA: TGTGCCAGCAGTTACTCGATCAGGGTCAATGAGCAGTTCTTC
size: once; V: TRBV6-6; J: TRBJ1-6; D: NA; CDR3: CASSTGEHPWNSPLHF; DNA: TGTGCCAGCAGTACCGGGGAGCACCCTTGGAATTCACCCCTCCACTTT
size: once; V: TRBV12-5; J: TRBJ2-3; D: NA; CDR3: CARLLVRLSTDTQYF; DNA: TGTGCTAGGCTCCTAGTACGGCTAAGCACAGATACGCAGTATTTT
size: NA; V: TRBV10-2; J: TRBJ1-1; D: NA; CDR3: CASRRVLNTEAFF; DNA: TGCGCCAGCAGGAGGGTCCTGAACACTGAAGCTTTCTTT
size: NA; V: TRBV10-3; J: TRBJ1-1; D: TRBD1; CDR3: CAVGSGQEVTEAFF; DNA: TGTGCCGTCGGGTCGGGACAGGAGGTCACTGAAGCTTTCTTT
size: NA; V: TRBV6-2/TRBV6-3; J: TRBJ2-7; D: TRBD2; CDR3: CASSYSGNYEQYF; DNA: TGTGCCAGCAGTTATAGCGGGAACTACGAGCAGTACTTC